Detailed here is one T cell receptor beta chain. These data are taken from a study of blood T cell repertoires in COVID-19. The CDR3 length is 15 residues. V was cut by 3 bases and J by 0 bases, with 10 bases left in between. From germline, CDR1 is SGDLS and CDR2 YYNGEE. Clones were read by immunoSEQ multiplex PCR, and TCRdb kept only the in-frame ones, dropping some. The table shows hundreds of thousands of clones, with 75% to 90% occurring only once. The sample taken for sequencing was peripheral blood. This TCR derives from a woman aged 60-75 years with COVID-19, enrolled during active disease. J is TRBJ2-1 and V is TRBV9; maybe TRBD1 (6 bases). The CDR3 DNA follows: TGTGCCAGCAGCGAGACAGGATACTCCTACAATGAGCAGTTCTTC. Residues: CASSETGYSYNEQFF.